The 30 T cell receptor beta chains reported below all come from one sample, sequenced in a study of T-cell reconstitution after alpha-beta-depleted transplantation in children. Preparation of the TCRbeta library involved a method that used unique molecular identifiers. TCRdb called the PCR reads again in MiXCR, with one record for every CDR3 protein. This sample has hundreds of thousands of distinct CDR3 sequences, with about 15% found just once. The sample consisted of PBMCs from the stem cell graft donor, taken from the stem cell graft. These receptors all stem from a human donor who donated a stem cell graft to a child with acute myeloid leukemia.

At least ten counts were recorded for this clonotype. The J gene is TRBJ2-1, the V gene TRBV20-1, with TRBD2 matching 10 bases. From germline, CDR1 is DFQATT and CDR2 SNEGSKA (reference sequence). The CDR3 loop spans 16 amino acids. V was pared by 3 bases and J by 0 bases, with 5 bases of the junction left unmatched. CDR3 sequence: CSARVAGGSSYNEQFF. The CDR3, as DNA: TGCAGTGCTAGGGTAGCGGGGGGAAGCTCCTACAATGAGCAGTTCTTC.

This chain links TRBV5-4 with TRBJ2-7, with 7 nucleotides matching TRBD2. The CDR3 runs 15 residues. CDR1 and CDR2 from the germline V gene are SGHNT and YYREEE (reference sequence). Trimming removed 4 bases from V and 2 bases from J; junction bases left unmatched: 9. CDR3 loop: CASSPSSGPTYEQYF. For the CDR3, the DNA is TGTGCCAGCAGCCCATCTAGCGGTCCTACCTACGAGCAGTACTTC.

This clonotype was seen only a few times. The chain couples TRBV24-1 to TRBJ2-1; tentatively, D is TRBD2 (6 bases). CDR1 is KGHDR and CDR2 is SFDVKD in the germline V gene. CDR3 size: 15 residues. V lost 4 bases to trimming and J lost 6 bases, with 15 bases between them. In DNA form, the CDR3 reads TGTGCCACCAGTGACCTGGCCCACGGGGGCAATGAGCAGTTCTTC. Translation: CATSDLAHGGNEQFF.

Ten or more counts support this clonotype. The chain couples TRBV20-1 to TRBJ2-1, with 14 bases aligning to TRBD2. Per the germline V gene, CDR1 is DFQATT and CDR2 is SNEGSKA (reference sequence). Trimming at V came to 5 bases and at J to 7 bases, leaving 7 bases not matched to a gene. The CDR3 consists of 15 residues. CDR3 loop: CSALKTSGGGNEQFF. CDR3 nucleotide sequence: TGCAGTGCTTTAAAGACTAGCGGGGGGGGGAATGAGCAGTTCTTC.

The chain joins TRBV6-5 to TRBJ2-1, with D hard to call. From germline, CDR1 is MNHEY and CDR2 SVGAGI. The ends were cut back, 1 base at V and 6 bases at J, with 7 bases in the middle. There are 13 residues in the CDR3. The CDR3 sequence: CASSYYALNEQFF. The CDR3, as DNA: TGTGCCAGCAGTTACTATGCTCTCAATGAGCAGTTCTTC.

This clonotype was detected a few times. The V call is TRBV5-4, the J call TRBJ2-1, with 9 bases lining up with TRBD2. Trimming cost V 4 bases and J 4 bases; bases outside gene matches: 6. The CDR3 totals 15 residues. CDR1 is SGHNT, CDR2 YYREEE, per germline (reference sequence). CDR3 in DNA: TGTGCCAGCAGCACCGGGACTAGCAGGTACAATGAGCAGTTCTTC. Its translation: CASSTGTSRYNEQFF.

This chain uses TRBV7-9 with TRBJ2-1; D gene uncertain. V was trimmed by 5 bases and J by 4 bases, leaving 15 bases between them. Germline assignment: CDR1 SEHNR and CDR2 FQNEAQ (reference sequence). The CDR3 totals 15 residues. The CDR3 nucleotides are TGTGCCAGCAGCCCCCCTAGAATTTTGTACAATGAGCAGTTCTTC. Its translation is CASSPPRILYNEQFF. The full variable domain, in which reference TRBV7-9 and TRBJ2-1 provide the parts outside the CDR3, is DTGVSQNPRHKITKRGQNVTFRCDPISEHNRLYWYRQTLGQGPEFLTYFQNEAQLEKSRLLSDRFSAERPKGSFSTLEIQRTEQGDSAMYLCASSPPRILYNEQFFGPGTRLTVL.

The table lists this clonotype with many counts. V is TRBV5-1 and J is TRBJ2-1; TRBD1 is a possible D gene (6 bases). The V gene lost 3 bases and the J gene lost 9 bases, with 16 bases spanning the gap. The CDR3 is made up of 14 amino acids. Germline V gene lookup returns CDR1 SGHRS and CDR2 YFSETQ. CDR3 protein: CASSSLRGQGEQFF. Written as DNA, the CDR3 is TGCGCCAGCAGCTCTCTCAGGGGCCAGGGTGAGCAGTTCTTC.

The chain carries TRBV5-5 and TRBJ2-2; D not resolved. Trimming left V 0 bases short and J 0 bases short, with 9 bases between. CDR3 length: 16 amino acids. Germline loops: CDR1 SGHKS, CDR2 YYEKEE (reference sequence). CDR3 amino acids: CASSLEVLANTGELFF. CDR3 in DNA: TGTGCCAGCAGCTTGGAAGTTCTCGCGAACACCGGGGAGCTGTTTTTT.

This clonotype was recorded a few times. The chain links TRBV7-3 to TRBJ1-1; D gene uncertain. V shed 1 base and J shed 5 bases, with 8 bases lying between them. Germline lookup yields CDR1 SGHTA and CDR2 FQGTGA. This CDR3 region has 13 residues. The CDR3 sequence: CASSLIDATEAFF. The CDR3 coding sequence is TGTGCCAGCAGCTTAATTGATGCGACTGAAGCTTTCTTT.

This clonotype was seen a handful of times. This chain uses TRBV28 with TRBJ1-5, with D possibly matching TRBD1 (6 bases). Trimming removed 8 bases at V and 5 bases at J, with 10 bases between. This CDR3 has 12 residues. Per germline, CDR1 MDHEN and CDR2 SYDVKM. CDR3 nucleotides: TGTGCCAGCCGGGCAGGGGATCAGCCCCAGCATTTT. It encodes CASRAGDQPQHF. Filled out from reference TRBV28 and TRBJ1-5, the complete variable domain reads DVKVTQSSRYLVKRTGEKVFLECVQDMDHENMFWYRQDPGLGLRLIYFSYDVKMKEKGDIPEGYSVSREKKERFSLILESASTNQTSMYLCASRAGDQPQHFGDGTRLSIL.

The rearrangement uses TRBV9 and TRBJ2-7, with D uncertain. The V end was cut by 3 bases, the J end by 6 bases, with 13 bases between. The CDR3 runs 13 residues. CDR1 is SGDLS, CDR2 YYNGEE, per germline. The CDR3 loop is CASSARGEAEQYF. CDR3 bases: TGTGCCAGCAGCGCCCGCGGTGAGGCCGAGCAGTACTTC. Full variable domain (missing parts from reference TRBV9 and TRBJ2-7): DSGVTQTPKHLITATGQRVTLRCSPRSGDLSVYWYQQSLDQGLQFLIQYYNGEERAKGNILERFSAQQFPDLHSELNLSSLELGDSALYFCASSARGEAEQYFGPGTRLTVT.

In its sample, this clonotype was seen many times. The chain joins TRBV20-1 to TRBJ2-5; D might be TRBD1 (6 bases). Per the germline V gene, CDR1 is DFQATT and CDR2 is SNEGSKA (reference sequence). Deletions cut 6 bases from V and 0 bases from J, with 14 bases between. The CDR3 runs 14 residues. The CDR3 DNA sequence: TGCAGTGCCCTACCGGGACACGACCAAGAGACCCAGTACTTC. Translation: CSALPGHDQETQYF.

This clonotype has only a few counts. This chain connects TRBV11-2 to TRBJ1-1; D might be TRBD1 (5 bases). V was cut by 4 bases and J by 9 bases, with 18 bases left in between. The germline CDR1 and CDR2 sequences are SGHAT and FQNNGV. CDR3 size: 14 residues. The CDR3: CASSWDGTRDQAFF. The CDR3 DNA reads as TGTGCCAGCAGCTGGGACGGAACTCGAGATCAAGCTTTCTTT.

This clonotype was counted at least ten times. The CDR3 loop reads CASSRDRGTHTQYF. The CDR3 coding sequence is TGTGCCAGCAGCCGGGACAGGGGGACACATACGCAGTATTTT. The chain recombines TRBV12-3 or TRBV12-4 with TRBJ2-3, with 11 bases fitting TRBD1. V shed 6 bases and J 7 bases; nucleotides not matched to a gene: 6. The CDR3 runs to 14 residues.

The sample holds a few counts of this clonotype. Since no conserved phenylalanine or tryptophan closes the CDR3, a read error is the likely cause. The DNA is left out, because the CDR3 cannot be placed on it with certainty; the CDR3 is given as TCRdb lists it. The rearrangement joins TRBV27 to TRBJ1-1; TRBD1 is the table's D call, not checked against the DNA. Termini included, the CDR3 measures 10 amino acids. Germline V CDR1 and CDR2: MNHEY, SMNVEV (reference sequence). CDR3 region: CASSPPLTGL.

This clonotype was recorded many times. The chain employs TRBV6-5 and TRBJ1-2; D uncertain. CDR1 is MNHEY and CDR2 is SVGAGI in the germline V gene. Trimming pared 0 bases from V and 3 bases from J, leaving 11 bases between. This CDR3 is 15 amino acids long. The CDR3 loop is CASSYSVRRDYGYTF. In nucleotides, the CDR3 is TGTGCCAGCAGTTACTCGGTCAGGAGGGACTATGGCTACACCTTC.

The chain is built from TRBV4-1 and TRBJ2-7; D remains ambiguous. This CDR3 is built from 13 residues. V was clipped by 0 bases and J by 0 bases, with 3 bases between them. Germline V gene data show CDR1 as MGHRA and CDR2 as YSYEKL. CDR3 in DNA: TGCGCCAGCAGCCAAGACTACTCCTACGAGCAGTACGTC. Amino acids: CASSQDYSYEQYV.

The rearrangement uses TRBV6-5 and TRBJ1-6, with D maybe TRBD1 (5 bases). The germline gives CDR1 MNHEY, CDR2 SVGAGI. The V end was cut by 2 bases, the J end by 7 bases, with 12 bases between. CDR3 length: 15 amino acids. CDR3 sequence reads: CASSYEDAGNSPLHF. CDR3 DNA: TGTGCCAGCAGTTACGAGGATGCAGGGAATTCACCCCTCCACTTT.

The J gene is TRBJ2-7, the V gene TRBV29-1; D ambiguous. The germline V gene has CDR1 SQVTM and CDR2 ANQGSEA. The CDR3 totals 11 residues. The V end was cut by 4 bases, the J end by 6 bases, with 10 bases between. The CDR3 loop is CSVASESEQYV. The CDR3 DNA reads TGCAGCGTTGCCTCAGAGAGCGAGCAGTACGTC.

V usage is TRBV7-3 and J usage is TRBJ2-2; tentatively, D is TRBD2 (6 bases). The CDR3 has 14 amino acids. The germline V gene has CDR1 SGHTA and CDR2 FQGTGA. V was trimmed by 5 bases and J by 5 bases, leaving 12 bases between them. CDR3 in amino acids: CASSPNRGTGELFF. In nucleotides, the CDR3 is TGTGCCAGCAGCCCCAACCGGGGGACCGGGGAGCTGTTTTTT.

This clonotype was counted between two and nine times. This chain uses TRBV6-2 or TRBV6-3 with TRBJ1-5, with 7 bases fitting TRBD1. This CDR3 has 19 amino acids. Germline V gene sequence: CDR1 MNHEY, CDR2 SVGEGT. V lost 5 bases, J lost 4 bases, and 20 bases stayed unmatched. The CDR3 sequence is CASSPPWGDRNLDNQPQHF. In DNA, the CDR3 is TGTGCCAGCAGTCCGCCTTGGGGGGACAGAAACCTAGATAATCAGCCCCAGCATTTT.

This clonotype was picked up a small number of times. J is TRBJ2-1 and V is TRBV4-2, with 10 bases lining up with TRBD2. V lost 0 bases and J lost 2; bases outside the gene matches: 10. CDR1 and CDR2 (germline): LGHNA, YNFKEQ. CDR3 length equals 19 residues. This chain's CDR3 is CASSQDMGSGGPPYNEQFF. The CDR3 DNA is TGTGCCAGCAGCCAAGATATGGGTAGCGGGGGGCCACCCTACAATGAGCAGTTCTTC.

This clonotype was observed many times. The chain couples TRBV29-1 to TRBJ2-2; the D is unclear. Trimming removed 2 bases from V and 6 bases from J, with 10 bases in between. Germline V gene sequence: CDR1 SQVTM, CDR2 ANQGSEA. This CDR3 is built from 13 residues. The CDR3 sequence: CSVEKVDSGELFF. The CDR3 nucleotides read TGCAGCGTTGAAAAGGTTGATTCCGGGGAGCTGTTTTTT.

A few counts support this clonotype. V usage is TRBV12-3 or TRBV12-4 and J usage is TRBJ1-1; weak D call: TRBD1 (6 bases). V dropped 5 bases and J dropped 2 bases, with 15 bases sitting between them. This CDR3 is built from 15 residues. The DNA of the CDR3 is TGTGCCAGCAGTCCCGACTGGGGGCAAAACACTGAAGCTTTCTTT. Protein product: CASSPDWGQNTEAFF.

The chain joins TRBV5-1 to TRBJ2-1, with D tentatively TRBD1 (5 bases). Trimming shortened V by 4 bases and J by 4 bases, and 15 bases separated the two germline ends. CDR1 and CDR2 from the germline V gene are SGHRS and YFSETQ. The CDR3 covers 15 residues. The CDR3 reads CASSPHDSPYNEQFF. The CDR3 region has the DNA TGCGCCAGCAGCCCCCACGACAGTCCGTACAATGAGCAGTTCTTC.

Points on this clonotype: The junction differs from germline at one of its ends, possibly a read error. The rearrangement uses TRBV20-1 and TRBJ2-7, with 7 nucleotides matching TRBD1. This CDR3 has 15 residues. The germline gives CDR1 DFQATT, CDR2 SNEGSKA (reference sequence). CDR3 sequence reads: CCARERTGPGDEQYF. CDR3 nucleotides: TGCTGTGCTAGGGAGAGGACAGGCCCCGGGGACGAGCAGTACTTC.

This clonotype appeared a single time. The genes are TRBV27 and TRBJ1-1, with D hard to call. The germline V gene has CDR1 MNHEY and CDR2 SMNVEV (reference sequence). The CDR3 totals 16 residues. Deletions cut 0 bases from V and 3 bases from J, with 14 bases between. The CDR3 bases are TGTGCCAGCAGTTTATCTTCGAGGGTCGGGGACACTGAAGCTTTCTTT. As protein: CASSLSSRVGDTEAFF.

Many counts were recorded for this clonotype. The chain is built from TRBV20-1 and TRBJ1-5, with 12 bases that match TRBD1. Germline loops: CDR1 DFQATT, CDR2 SNEGSKA (reference sequence). The CDR3 length is 16 residues. V lost 5 bases and J lost 0; bases outside the gene matches: 5. The CDR3 DNA reads TGCAGTGCTGGCCGGGACAGGGGGCTTAGCAATCAGCCCCAGCATTTT. Translation: CSAGRDRGLSNQPQHF.

A few counts support this clonotype. The chain has TRBV20-1 and TRBJ2-1; TRBD2 aligns across 10 bases. This CDR3 has 13 residues. Germline trimming cut 5 bases from V and 4 bases from J; bases unmatched to any gene: 2. CDR1 is DFQATT and CDR2 is SNEGSKA in the germline V gene (reference sequence). The CDR3 nucleotides read TGCAGTGCTGGACTAGCGGCTTACAATGAGCAGTTCTTC. It translates to CSAGLAAYNEQFF.